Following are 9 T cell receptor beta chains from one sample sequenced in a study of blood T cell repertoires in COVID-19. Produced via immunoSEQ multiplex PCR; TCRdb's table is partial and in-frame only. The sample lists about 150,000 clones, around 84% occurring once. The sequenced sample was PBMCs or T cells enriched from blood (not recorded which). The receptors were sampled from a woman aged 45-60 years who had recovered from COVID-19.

The CDR3 region is CASSLQGWTEAFF. The CDR3 bases are TGTGCCAGCAGCCTACAGGGTTGGACTGAAGCTTTCTTT. The chain employs TRBV7-2 and TRBJ1-1; TRBD1 is a possible D gene (6 bases). V was pared by 5 bases and J by 5 bases, with 12 bases between. The V gene's germline CDR1 is SGHTA and CDR2 FQGNSA. The CDR3 extends over 13 amino acids.

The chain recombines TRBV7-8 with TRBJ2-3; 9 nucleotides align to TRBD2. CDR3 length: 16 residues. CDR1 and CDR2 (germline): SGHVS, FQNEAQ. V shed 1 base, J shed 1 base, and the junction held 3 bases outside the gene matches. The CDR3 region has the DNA TGTGCCAGCAGCTTAGAACTAGCGGGCCGCACAGATACGCAGTATTTT. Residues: CASSLELAGRTDTQYF.

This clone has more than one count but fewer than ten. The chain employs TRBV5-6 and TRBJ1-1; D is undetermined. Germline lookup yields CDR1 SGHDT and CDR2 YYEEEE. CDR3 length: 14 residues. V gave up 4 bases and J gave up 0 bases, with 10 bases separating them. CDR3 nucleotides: TGTGCCAGCAGCGTAGGGAGGATGAACACTGAAGCTTTCTTT. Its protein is CASSVGRMNTEAFF.

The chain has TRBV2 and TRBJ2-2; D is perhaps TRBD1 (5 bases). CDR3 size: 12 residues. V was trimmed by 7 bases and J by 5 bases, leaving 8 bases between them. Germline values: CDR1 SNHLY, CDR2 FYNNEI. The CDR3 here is CASIRGTGELFF. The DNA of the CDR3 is TGTGCCAGCATTAGGGGTACCGGGGAGCTGTTTTTT.

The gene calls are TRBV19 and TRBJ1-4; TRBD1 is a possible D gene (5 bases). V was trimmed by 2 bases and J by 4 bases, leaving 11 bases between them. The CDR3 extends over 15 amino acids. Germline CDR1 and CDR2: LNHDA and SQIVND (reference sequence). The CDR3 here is CASSIQGPGNEKLFF. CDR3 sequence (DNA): TGTGCCAGTAGTATACAGGGTCCGGGTAATGAAAAACTGTTTTTT. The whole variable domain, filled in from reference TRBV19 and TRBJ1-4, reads DGGITQSPKYLFRKEGQNVTLSCEQNLNHDAMYWYRQDPGQGLRLIYYSQIVNDFQKGDIAEGYSVSREKKESFPLTVTSAQKNPTAFYLCASSIQGPGNEKLFFGSGTQLSVL.

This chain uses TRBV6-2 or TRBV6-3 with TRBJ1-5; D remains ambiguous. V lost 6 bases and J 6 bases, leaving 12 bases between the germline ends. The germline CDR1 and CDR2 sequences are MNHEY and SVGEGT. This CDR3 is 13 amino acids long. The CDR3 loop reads CASSQPPSQPQHF. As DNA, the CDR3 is TGTGCCAGCAGCCAGCCGCCAAGTCAGCCCCAGCATTTT.

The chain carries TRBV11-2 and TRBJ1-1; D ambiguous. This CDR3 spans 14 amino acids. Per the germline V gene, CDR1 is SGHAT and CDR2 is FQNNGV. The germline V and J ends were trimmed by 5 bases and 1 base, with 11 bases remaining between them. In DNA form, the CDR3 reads TGTGCCAGCAGCACCCTAATTAGGAACACTGAAGCTTTCTTT. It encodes CASSTLIRNTEAFF.

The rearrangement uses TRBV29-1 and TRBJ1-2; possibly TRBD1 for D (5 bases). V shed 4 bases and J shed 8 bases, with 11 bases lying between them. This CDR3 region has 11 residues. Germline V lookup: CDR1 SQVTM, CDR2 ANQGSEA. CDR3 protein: CSVVGGGGYTF. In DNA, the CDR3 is TGCAGCGTTGTCGGGGGAGGAGGCTACACCTTC.

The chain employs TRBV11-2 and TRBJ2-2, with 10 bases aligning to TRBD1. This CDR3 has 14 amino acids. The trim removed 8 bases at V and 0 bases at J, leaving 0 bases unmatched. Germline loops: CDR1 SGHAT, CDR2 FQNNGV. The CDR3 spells CASGQGANTGELFF. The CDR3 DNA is TGTGCCAGCGGACAGGGGGCGAACACCGGGGAGCTGTTTTTT.